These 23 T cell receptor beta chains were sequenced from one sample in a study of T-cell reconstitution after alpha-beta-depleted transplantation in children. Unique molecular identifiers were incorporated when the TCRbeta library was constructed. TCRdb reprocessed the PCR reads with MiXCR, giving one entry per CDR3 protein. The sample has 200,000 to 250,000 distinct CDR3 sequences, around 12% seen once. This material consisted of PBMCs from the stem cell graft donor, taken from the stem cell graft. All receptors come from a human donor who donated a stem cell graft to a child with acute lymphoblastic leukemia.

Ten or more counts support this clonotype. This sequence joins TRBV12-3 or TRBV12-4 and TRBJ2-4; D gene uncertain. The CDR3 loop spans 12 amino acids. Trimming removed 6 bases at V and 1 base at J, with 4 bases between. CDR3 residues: CASSWAKNIQYF. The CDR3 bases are TGTGCCAGCAGCTGGGCCAAAAACATTCAGTACTTC.

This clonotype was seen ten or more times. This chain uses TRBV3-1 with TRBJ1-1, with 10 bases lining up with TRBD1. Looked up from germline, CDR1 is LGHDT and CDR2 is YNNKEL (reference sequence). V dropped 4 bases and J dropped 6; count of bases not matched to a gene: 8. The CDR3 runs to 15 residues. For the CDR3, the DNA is TGTGCCAGCAGCCCGACAGGGGGCGTCGGGGCTGAAGCTTTCTTT. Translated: CASSPTGGVGAEAFF.

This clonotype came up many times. Here the CDR3 reads CASRLSGTGGGNQPQHF. The CDR3 nucleotides read TGTGCCAGCCGGCTGTCCGGGACAGGGGGCGGCAATCAGCCCCAGCATTTT. This sequence joins TRBV27 and TRBJ1-5, with 12 bases aligning to TRBD1. Germline CDR1 MNHEY, CDR2 SMNVEV (reference sequence). The junction had 10 bases not matched to a gene; V was cut back by 8 bases and J by 2 bases. This CDR3 comprises 17 residues.

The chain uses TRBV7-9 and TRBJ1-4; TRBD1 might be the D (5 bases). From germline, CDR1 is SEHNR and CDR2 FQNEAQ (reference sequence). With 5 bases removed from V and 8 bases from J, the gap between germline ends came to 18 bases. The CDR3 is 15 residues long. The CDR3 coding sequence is TGTGCCAGCAGCCAGACCGGGGCCAAGCAAGAAAAACTGTTTTTT. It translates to CASSQTGAKQEKLFF.

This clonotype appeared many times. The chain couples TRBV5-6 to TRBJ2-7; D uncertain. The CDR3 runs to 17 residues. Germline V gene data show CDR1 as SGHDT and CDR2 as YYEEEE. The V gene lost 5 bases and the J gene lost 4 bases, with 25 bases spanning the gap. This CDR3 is CASRSSSRDLARYEQYF. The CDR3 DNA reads TGTGCCAGCAGGTCCTCGAGTAGGGATCTCGCGAGGTACGAGCAGTACTTC.

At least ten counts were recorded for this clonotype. CDR3 protein: CASSEAAGAVTYEQYF. The CDR3 DNA is TGTGCCAGCAGTGAAGCAGCGGGGGCCGTTACCTACGAGCAGTACTTC. The chain is built from TRBV2 and TRBJ2-7; 8 nucleotides match TRBD2. V was pared by 0 bases and J by 2 bases, with 6 bases of the junction left unmatched. From germline, CDR1 is SNHLY and CDR2 FYNNEI. The length of the CDR3 is 16 residues.

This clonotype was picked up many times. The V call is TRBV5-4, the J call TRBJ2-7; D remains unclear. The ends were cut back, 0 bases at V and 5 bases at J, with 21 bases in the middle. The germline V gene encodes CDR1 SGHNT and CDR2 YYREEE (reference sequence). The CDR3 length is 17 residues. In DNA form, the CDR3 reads TGTGCCAGCAGCTTGGCAACTGACCCGAGGAATCCCCACGAGCAGTACTTC. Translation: CASSLATDPRNPHEQYF.

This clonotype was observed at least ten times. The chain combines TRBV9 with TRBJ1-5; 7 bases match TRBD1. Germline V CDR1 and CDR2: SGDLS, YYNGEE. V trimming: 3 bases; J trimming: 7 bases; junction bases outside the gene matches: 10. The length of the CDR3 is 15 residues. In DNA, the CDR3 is TGTGCCAGCAGCGAAACAGGGGACCCTTTGCAGCCCCAGCATTTT. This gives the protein CASSETGDPLQPQHF.

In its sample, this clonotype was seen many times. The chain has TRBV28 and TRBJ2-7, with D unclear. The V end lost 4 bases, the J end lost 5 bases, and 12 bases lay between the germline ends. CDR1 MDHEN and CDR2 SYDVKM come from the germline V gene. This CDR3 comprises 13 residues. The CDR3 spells CASSSGPGDEQYF. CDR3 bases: TGTGCCAGCAGTTCCGGCCCCGGAGACGAGCAGTACTTC.

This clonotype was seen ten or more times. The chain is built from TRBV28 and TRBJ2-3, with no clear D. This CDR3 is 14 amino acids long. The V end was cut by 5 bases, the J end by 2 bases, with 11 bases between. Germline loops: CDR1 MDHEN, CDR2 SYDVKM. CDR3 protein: CASSDPSYTDTQYF. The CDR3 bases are TGTGCCAGCAGTGACCCCTCCTACACAGATACGCAGTATTTT.

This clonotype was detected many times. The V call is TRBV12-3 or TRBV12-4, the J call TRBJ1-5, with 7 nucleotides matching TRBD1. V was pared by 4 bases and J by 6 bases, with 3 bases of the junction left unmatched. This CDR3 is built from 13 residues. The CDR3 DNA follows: TGTGCCAGCAGTTCAGGACAGGTTCAGCCCCAGCATTTT. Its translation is CASSSGQVQPQHF.

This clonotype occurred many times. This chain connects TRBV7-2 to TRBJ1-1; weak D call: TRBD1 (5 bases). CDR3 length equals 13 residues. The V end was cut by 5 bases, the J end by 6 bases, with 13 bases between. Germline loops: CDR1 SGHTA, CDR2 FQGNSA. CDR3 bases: TGTGCCAGCAGCCCCCGGGGGGTTCCTGAAGCTTTCTTT. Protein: CASSPRGVPEAFF.

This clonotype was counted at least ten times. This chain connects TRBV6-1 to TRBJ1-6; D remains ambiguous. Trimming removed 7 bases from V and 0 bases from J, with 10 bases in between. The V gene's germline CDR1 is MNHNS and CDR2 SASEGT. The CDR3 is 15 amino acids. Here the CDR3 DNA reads TGTGCCAGCATGGAACGGGGCTCCTATAATTCACCCCTCCACTTT. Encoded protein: CASMERGSYNSPLHF.

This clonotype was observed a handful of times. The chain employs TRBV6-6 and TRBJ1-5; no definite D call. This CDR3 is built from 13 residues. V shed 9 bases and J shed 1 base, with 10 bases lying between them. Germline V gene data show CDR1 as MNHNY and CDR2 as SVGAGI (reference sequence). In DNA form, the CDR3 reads TGTGCCAGTAACCGGGAGAGCAATCAGCCCCAGCATTTT. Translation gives CASNRESNQPQHF.

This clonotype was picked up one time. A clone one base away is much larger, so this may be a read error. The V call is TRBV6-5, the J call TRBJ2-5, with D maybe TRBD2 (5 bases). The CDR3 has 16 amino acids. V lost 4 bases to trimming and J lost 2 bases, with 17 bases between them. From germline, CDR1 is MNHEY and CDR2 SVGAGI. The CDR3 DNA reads TGTGCCAGCAGTTCTTCCGGAATAGCGACACAAGAGACCCAGTACTTC. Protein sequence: CASSSSGIATQETQYF.

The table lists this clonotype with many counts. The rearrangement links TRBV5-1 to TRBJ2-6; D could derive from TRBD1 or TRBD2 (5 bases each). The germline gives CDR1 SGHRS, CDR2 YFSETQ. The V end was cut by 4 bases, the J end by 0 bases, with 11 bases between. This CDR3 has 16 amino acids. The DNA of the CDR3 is TGCGCCAGCAGCCCGGGGACCAACTCTGGGGCCAACGTCCTGACTTTC. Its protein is CASSPGTNSGANVLTF.

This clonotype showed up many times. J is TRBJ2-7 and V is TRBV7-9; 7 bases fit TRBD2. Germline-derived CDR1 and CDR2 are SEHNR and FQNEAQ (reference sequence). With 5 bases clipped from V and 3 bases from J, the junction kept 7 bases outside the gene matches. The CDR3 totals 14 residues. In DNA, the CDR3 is TGTGCCAGCAGCCTTCCCTGGGGGGGCTACGAGCAGTACTTC. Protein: CASSLPWGGYEQYF.

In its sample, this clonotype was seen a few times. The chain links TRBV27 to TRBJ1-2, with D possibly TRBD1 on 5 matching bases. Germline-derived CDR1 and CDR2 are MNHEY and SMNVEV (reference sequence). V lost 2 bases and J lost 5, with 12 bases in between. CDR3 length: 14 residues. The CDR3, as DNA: TGTGCCAGCAGTTTAGAAGCGGGGGTTTATGGCTACACCTTC. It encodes CASSLEAGVYGYTF.

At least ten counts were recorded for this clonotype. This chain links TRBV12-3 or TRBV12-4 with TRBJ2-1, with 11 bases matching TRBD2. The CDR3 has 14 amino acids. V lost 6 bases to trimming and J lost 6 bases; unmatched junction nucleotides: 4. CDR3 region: CASREGLAVNEQFF. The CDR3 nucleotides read TGTGCCAGCAGAGAGGGACTAGCGGTCAATGAGCAGTTCTTC.

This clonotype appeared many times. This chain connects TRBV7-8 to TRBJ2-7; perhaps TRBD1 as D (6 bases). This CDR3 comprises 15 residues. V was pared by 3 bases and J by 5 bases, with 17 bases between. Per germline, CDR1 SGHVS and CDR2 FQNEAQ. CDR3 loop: CASSLDSGNLNEQYF. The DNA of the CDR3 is TGTGCCAGCAGCTTGGACAGTGGTAACCTTAACGAGCAGTACTTC.

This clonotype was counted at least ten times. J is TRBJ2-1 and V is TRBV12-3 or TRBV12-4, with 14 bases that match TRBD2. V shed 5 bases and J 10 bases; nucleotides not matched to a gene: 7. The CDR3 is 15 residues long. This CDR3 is CASSLPGLAGAEQFF. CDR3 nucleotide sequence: TGTGCCAGCAGTCTTCCGGGACTAGCGGGGGCCGAGCAGTTCTTC.

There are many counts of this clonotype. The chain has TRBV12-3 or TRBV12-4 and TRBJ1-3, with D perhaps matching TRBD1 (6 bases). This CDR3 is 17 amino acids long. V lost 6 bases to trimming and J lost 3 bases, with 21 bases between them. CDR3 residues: CASRTLSGDFIGNTIYF. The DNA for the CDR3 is TGTGCCAGCAGAACACTATCAGGGGACTTTATTGGAAACACCATATATTTT.

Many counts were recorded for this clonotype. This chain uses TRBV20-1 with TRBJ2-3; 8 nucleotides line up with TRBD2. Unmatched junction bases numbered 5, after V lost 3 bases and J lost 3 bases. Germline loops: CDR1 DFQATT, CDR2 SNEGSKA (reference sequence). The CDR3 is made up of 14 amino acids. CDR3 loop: CSASTGGGTDTQYF. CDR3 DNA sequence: TGCAGTGCTAGTACGGGAGGGGGGACAGATACGCAGTATTTT.